This T cell receptor beta chain was identified during a study of radiotherapy plus CTLA-4 blockade in lung cancer. Comment on this clone: What it recognizes is unknown.

Study results and caveats: Tumor-origin TCR clones grew in blood after radiotherapy plus ipilimumab.

The repertoire was sequenced with immunoSEQ multiplex PCR; TCRdb's copy has only in-frame clones and lacks some. The sample carries approximately 50,000 clones, around 72% recorded once. V lost 1 base, J lost 8 bases, and 7 bases stayed unmatched. The CDR3 runs to 15 residues. CDR1 is LGHNA, CDR2 YNFKEQ, per germline. This clonotype was sampled from a human donor with non-small cell lung cancer who had a complete response to radiotherapy plus ipilimumab. The sample was peripheral blood, taken from a patient treated with radiotherapy plus ipilimumab. V gene TRBV4-2 combines with J gene TRBJ1-4, with 7 bases that match TRBD1. CDR3 loop: CASSQVGQGVEKLFF. CDR3 coding DNA: TGTGCCAGCAGCCAAGTCGGGCAGGGGGTCGAAAAACTGTTTTTT.